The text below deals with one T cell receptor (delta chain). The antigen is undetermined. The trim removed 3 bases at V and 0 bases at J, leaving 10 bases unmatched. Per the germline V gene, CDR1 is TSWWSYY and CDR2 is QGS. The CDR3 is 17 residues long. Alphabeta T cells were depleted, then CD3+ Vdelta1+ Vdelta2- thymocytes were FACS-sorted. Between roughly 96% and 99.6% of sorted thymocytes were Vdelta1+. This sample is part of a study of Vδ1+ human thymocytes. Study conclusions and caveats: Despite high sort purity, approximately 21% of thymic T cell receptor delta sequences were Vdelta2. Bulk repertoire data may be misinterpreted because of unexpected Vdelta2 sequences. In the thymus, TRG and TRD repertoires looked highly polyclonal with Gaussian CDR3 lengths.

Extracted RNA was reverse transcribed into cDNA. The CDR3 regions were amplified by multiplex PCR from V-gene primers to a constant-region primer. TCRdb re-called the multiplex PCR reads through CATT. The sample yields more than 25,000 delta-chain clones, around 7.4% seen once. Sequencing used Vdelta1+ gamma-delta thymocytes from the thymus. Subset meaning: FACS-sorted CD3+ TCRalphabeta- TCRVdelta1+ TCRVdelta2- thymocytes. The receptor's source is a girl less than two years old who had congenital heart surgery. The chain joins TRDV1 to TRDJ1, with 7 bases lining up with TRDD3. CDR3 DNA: TGTGCTCTTGGGGATATGGGGATAGGCGGCGACACCGATAAACTCATCTTT. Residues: CALGDMGIGGDTDKLIF.